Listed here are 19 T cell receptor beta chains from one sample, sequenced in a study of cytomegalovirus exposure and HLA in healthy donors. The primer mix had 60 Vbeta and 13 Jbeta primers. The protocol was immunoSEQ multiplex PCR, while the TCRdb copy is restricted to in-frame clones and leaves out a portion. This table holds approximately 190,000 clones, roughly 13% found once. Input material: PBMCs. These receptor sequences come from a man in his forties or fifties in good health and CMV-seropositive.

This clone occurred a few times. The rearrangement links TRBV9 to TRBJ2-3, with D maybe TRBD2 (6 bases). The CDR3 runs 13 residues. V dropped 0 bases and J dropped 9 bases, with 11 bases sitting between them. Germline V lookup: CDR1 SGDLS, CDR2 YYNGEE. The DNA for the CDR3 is TGTGCCAGCAGCGTAGAGAGTCGGGAGACGCAGTATTTT. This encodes CASSVESRETQYF.

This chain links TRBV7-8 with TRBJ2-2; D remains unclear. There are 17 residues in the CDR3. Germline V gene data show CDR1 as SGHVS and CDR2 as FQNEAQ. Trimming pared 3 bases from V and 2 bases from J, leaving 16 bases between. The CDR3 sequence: CASSLGPRSFNTGELFF. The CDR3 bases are TGTGCCAGCAGCTTGGGTCCTCGGAGCTTTAACACCGGGGAGCTGTTTTTT.

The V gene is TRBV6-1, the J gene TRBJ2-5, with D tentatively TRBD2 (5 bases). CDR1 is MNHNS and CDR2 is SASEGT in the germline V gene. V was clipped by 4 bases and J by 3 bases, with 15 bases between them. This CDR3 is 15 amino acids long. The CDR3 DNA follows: TGTGCCAGCAGTGGGGAGTTCTTCCGGGAAGAGACCCAGTACTTC. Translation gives CASSGEFFREETQYF.

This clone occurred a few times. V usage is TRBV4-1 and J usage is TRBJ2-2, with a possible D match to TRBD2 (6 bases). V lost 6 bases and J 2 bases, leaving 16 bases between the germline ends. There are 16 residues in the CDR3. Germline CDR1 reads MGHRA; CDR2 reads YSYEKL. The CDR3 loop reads CASSSGLLTNTGELFF. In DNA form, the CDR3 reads TGCGCCAGCAGTTCGGGACTCCTAACCAACACCGGGGAGCTGTTTTTT.

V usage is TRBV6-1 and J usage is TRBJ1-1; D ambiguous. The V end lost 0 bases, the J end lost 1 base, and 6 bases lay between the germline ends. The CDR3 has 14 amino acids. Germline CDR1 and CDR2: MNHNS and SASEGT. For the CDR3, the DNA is TGTGCCAGCAGTGAAGCTAGGAGGAACACTGAAGCTTTCTTT. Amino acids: CASSEARRNTEAFF.

CDR3 sequence (DNA): TGTGCCAGCAGTTTAGGGCCCGGGACAGGAGCGGCACCCCTCCACTTT. Translation gives CASSLGPGTGAAPLHF. The chain is built from TRBV27 and TRBJ1-6; 8 positions match TRBD1. The junction had 11 bases not matched to a gene; V was cut back by 2 bases and J by 11 bases. Germline assignment: CDR1 MNHEY and CDR2 SMNVEV (reference sequence). The CDR3 extends over 16 amino acids.

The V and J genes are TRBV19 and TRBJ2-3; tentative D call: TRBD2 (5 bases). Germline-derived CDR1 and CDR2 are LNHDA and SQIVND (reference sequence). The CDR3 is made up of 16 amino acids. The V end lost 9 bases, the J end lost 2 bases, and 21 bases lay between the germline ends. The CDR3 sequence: CASAAGVSPFTDTQYF. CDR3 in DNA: TGTGCCAGCGCCGCGGGCGTCTCACCATTCACAGATACGCAGTATTTT. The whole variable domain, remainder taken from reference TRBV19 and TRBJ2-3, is DGGITQSPKYLFRKEGQNVTLSCEQNLNHDAMYWYRQDPGQGLRLIYYSQIVNDFQKGDIAEGYSVSREKKESFPLTVTSAQKNPTAFYLCASAAGVSPFTDTQYFGPGTRLTVL.

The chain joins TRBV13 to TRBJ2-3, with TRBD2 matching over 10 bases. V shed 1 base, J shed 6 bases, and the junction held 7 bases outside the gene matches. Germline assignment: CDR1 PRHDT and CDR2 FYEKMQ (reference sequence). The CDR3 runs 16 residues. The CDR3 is CASSLESGGAADTQYF. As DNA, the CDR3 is TGTGCCAGCAGCTTAGAGAGCGGGGGGGCTGCTGATACGCAGTATTTT.

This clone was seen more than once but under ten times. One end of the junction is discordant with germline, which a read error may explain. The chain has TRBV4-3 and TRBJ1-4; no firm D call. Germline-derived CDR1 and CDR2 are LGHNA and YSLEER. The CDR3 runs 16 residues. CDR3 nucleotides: TGCGCCAGCGGCCAAGATAAGGGCGGGATCAGGGAAAAACTGTTTTTT. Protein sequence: CASGQDKGGIREKLFF.

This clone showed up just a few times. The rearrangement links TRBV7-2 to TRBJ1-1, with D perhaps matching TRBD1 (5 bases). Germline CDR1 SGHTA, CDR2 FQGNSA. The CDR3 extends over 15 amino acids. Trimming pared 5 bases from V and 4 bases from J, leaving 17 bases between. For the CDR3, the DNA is TGTGCCAGCAGCCCTTTGGCCGGGAGGGGCACTGAAGCTTTCTTT. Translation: CASSPLAGRGTEAFF.

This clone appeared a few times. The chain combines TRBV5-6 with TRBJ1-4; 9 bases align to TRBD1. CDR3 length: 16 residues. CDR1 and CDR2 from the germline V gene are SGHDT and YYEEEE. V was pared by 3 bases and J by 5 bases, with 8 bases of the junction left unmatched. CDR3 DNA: TGTGCCAGCAGCTCACCCACCGGGACAGGGAATGAAAAACTGTTTTTT. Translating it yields CASSSPTGTGNEKLFF.

The CDR3 loop is CASSRGGDEKLFF. The CDR3 coding sequence is TGTGCCAGCAGCAGGGGAGGGGATGAAAAACTGTTTTTT. The rearrangement joins TRBV7-9 to TRBJ1-4; a possible D gene is TRBD1 (5 bases). This CDR3 has 13 residues. Germline CDR1 and CDR2: SEHNR and FQNEAQ (reference sequence). V dropped 5 bases and J dropped 6 bases, with 10 bases sitting between them.

The CDR3 spells CASRGQGANSPLHF. CDR3 DNA: TGTGCCAGCAGAGGACAGGGGGCTAATTCACCCCTCCACTTT. The chain uses TRBV2 and TRBJ1-6, with 11 bases matching TRBD1. The CDR3 is 14 amino acids. J gave up 6 bases and V 6 bases, and 1 base lay outside the gene matches. In germline, CDR1 is SNHLY, CDR2 FYNNEI.

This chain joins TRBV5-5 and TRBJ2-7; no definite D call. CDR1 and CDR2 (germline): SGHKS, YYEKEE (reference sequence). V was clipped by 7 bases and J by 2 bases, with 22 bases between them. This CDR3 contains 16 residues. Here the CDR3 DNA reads TGTGCCAGCGCGAAGAGAGCAATGACTGACCCCTACGAGCAGTACTTC. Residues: CASAKRAMTDPYEQYF.

Here the CDR3 reads CASSLGVDNSPLHF. The CDR3 DNA is TGTGCCAGCAGTTTAGGGGTCGATAATTCACCCCTCCACTTT. This chain links TRBV6-5 with TRBJ1-6; D might be TRBD1 (5 bases). The CDR3 sequence is 14 residues long. V lost 4 bases and J lost 5, with 9 bases in between. Germline V gene data show CDR1 as MNHEY and CDR2 as SVGAGI.

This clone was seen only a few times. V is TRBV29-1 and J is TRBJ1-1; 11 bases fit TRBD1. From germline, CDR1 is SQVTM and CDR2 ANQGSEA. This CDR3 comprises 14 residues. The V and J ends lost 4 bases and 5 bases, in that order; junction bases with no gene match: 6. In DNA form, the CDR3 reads TGCAGCGTTGCATTTGGGACAGGGGGAACTGAAGCTTTCTTT. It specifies CSVAFGTGGTEAFF. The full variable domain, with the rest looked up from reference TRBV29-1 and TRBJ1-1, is SAVISQKPSRDICQRGTSLTIQCQVDSQVTMMFWYRQQPGQSLTLIATANQGSEATYESGFVIDKFPISRPNLTFSTLTVSNMSPEDSSIYLCSVAFGTGGTEAFFGQGTRLTVV.

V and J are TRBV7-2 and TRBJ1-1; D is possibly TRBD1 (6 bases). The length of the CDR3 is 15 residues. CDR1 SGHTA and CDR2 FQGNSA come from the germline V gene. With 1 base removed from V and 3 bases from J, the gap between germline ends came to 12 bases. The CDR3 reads CASSLGRGKDTEAFF. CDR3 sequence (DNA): TGTGCCAGCAGCTTAGGCAGGGGTAAGGACACTGAAGCTTTCTTT.

CDR3 nucleotides: TGTGCCAGCAGCTTGGGCGGGACAGGGGGGGTCAATGAGCAGTTCTTC. This translates into CASSLGGTGGVNEQFF. V gene TRBV5-6 combines with J gene TRBJ2-1; 11 bases map to TRBD1. V dropped 0 bases and J dropped 6; count of bases not matched to a gene: 5. This CDR3 is 16 amino acids long. Germline V CDR1 and CDR2: SGHDT, YYEEEE.

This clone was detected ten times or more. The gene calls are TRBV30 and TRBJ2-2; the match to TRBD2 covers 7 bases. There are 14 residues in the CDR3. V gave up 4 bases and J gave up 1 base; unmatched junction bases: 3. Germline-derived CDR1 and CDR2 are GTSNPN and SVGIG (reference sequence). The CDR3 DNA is TGTGCCTGGAAGGCGGGGGTGAACACCGGGGAGCTGTTTTTT. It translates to CAWKAGVNTGELFF.